Below are 10 T cell receptor beta chains sequenced from a single sample in a study of T cell responses to AZD1222 COVID-19 vaccine. The data were produced by immunoSEQ multiplex PCR, yet TCRdb's version contains in-frame clones alone and is incomplete. The sample contains some 160,000 clones, roughly 90% of which appear only once. The input for sequencing was peripheral blood, taken on day 0 of AZD1222 vaccination. These receptors originate from an adult in good health.

This rearrangement joins TRBV29-1 to TRBJ2-1; 8 nucleotides align to TRBD2. Germline loops: CDR1 SQVTM, CDR2 ANQGSEA. V trimming: 4 bases; J trimming: 7 bases; junction bases outside the gene matches: 9. This CDR3 contains 14 residues. The CDR3: CSVAPGLAGNEQFF. DNA for the CDR3: TGCAGCGTTGCCCCTGGACTAGCCGGGAATGAGCAGTTCTTC.

V usage is TRBV7-8 and J usage is TRBJ2-3; 7 bases are shared with TRBD2. This CDR3 is built from 14 residues. V gave up 5 bases and J gave up 0 bases; unmatched junction bases: 2. CDR1 and CDR2 (germline): SGHVS, FQNEAQ. CDR3 nucleotide sequence: TGTGCCAGCAGCCACGGGGGGAGCACAGATACGCAGTATTTT. Protein sequence: CASSHGGSTDTQYF. The full variable domain, in which reference TRBV7-8 and TRBJ2-3 provide the parts outside the CDR3, is GAGVSQSPRYKVAKRGQDVALRCDPISGHVSLFWYQQALGQGPEFLTYFQNEAQLDKSGLPSDRFFAERPEGSVSTLKIQRTQQEDSAVYLCASSHGGSTDTQYFGPGTRLTVL.

CDR3 sequence reads: CASSRAPWQGAGETQYF. The CDR3 nucleotides read TGTGCCAGCAGCAGGGCCCCCTGGCAGGGGGCAGGAGAGACCCAGTACTTC. The genes are TRBV28 and TRBJ2-5, with 8 nucleotides matching TRBD1. This CDR3 is 17 amino acids long. The V gene's germline CDR1 is MDHEN and CDR2 SYDVKM. J was trimmed by 4 bases and V by 6 bases; bases with no gene match: 16. Complete variable domain (other parts from reference TRBV28 and TRBJ2-5): DVKVTQSSRYLVKRTGEKVFLECVQDMDHENMFWYRQDPGLGLRLIYFSYDVKMKEKGDIPEGYSVSREKKERFSLILESASTNQTSMYLCASSRAPWQGAGETQYFGPGTRLLVL.

V gene TRBV6-5 combines with J gene TRBJ1-5; TRBD1 might be the D (5 bases). V was pared by 5 bases and J by 4 bases, with 12 bases between. Per the germline V gene, CDR1 is MNHEY and CDR2 is SVGAGI. CDR3 length: 14 residues. The CDR3 region has the DNA TGTGCCAGCAGTCGGGCAGGGTCGAATCAGCCCCAGCATTTT. This gives the protein CASSRAGSNQPQHF.

This chain links TRBV13 with TRBJ2-2; D might be TRBD1 (6 bases). The CDR3 covers 14 residues. Germline V gives CDR1 PRHDT, CDR2 FYEKMQ (reference sequence). V was trimmed by 5 bases and J by 5 bases, leaving 12 bases between them. In DNA form, the CDR3 reads TGTGCCAGCAGCCCTACGGACAGTACCGGGGAGCTGTTTTTT. This translates into CASSPTDSTGELFF.

This clone was seen just once. The chain employs TRBV2 and TRBJ1-5; 7 nucleotides agree with TRBD1. The ends lost 3 bases at V and 6 bases at J; junction bases unmatched: 5. The CDR3 totals 14 residues. Germline V gene data show CDR1 as SNHLY and CDR2 as FYNNEI. The CDR3, as DNA: TGTGCCAGCAGTGATCGAGGGGGCTTTCAGCCCCAGCATTTT. This encodes CASSDRGGFQPQHF. The full variable domain, with the rest looked up from reference TRBV2 and TRBJ1-5, is EPEVTQTPSHQVTQMGQEVILRCVPISNHLYFYWYRQILGQKVEFLVSFYNNEISEKSEIFDDQFSVERPDGSNFTLKIRSTKLEDSAMYFCASSDRGGFQPQHFGDGTRLSIL.

The chain carries TRBV2 and TRBJ2-7; TRBD1 agrees at 7 bases. Looked up from germline, CDR1 is SNHLY and CDR2 is FYNNEI. This CDR3 region has 12 residues. V was pared by 9 bases and J by 0 bases, with 2 bases of the junction left unmatched. The CDR3 is CASGDSSYEQYF. The CDR3 nucleotides read TGTGCCAGTGGGGACAGCTCCTACGAGCAGTACTTC.

The gene calls are TRBV13 and TRBJ2-2; D gene uncertain. The CDR3 is made up of 15 amino acids. Germline CDR1 and CDR2: PRHDT and FYEKMQ (reference sequence). V shed 8 bases and J shed 0 bases, with 13 bases lying between them. Here the CDR3 DNA reads TGTGCCAGCGGTTTAAGTGCGGCGAACACCGGGGAGCTGTTTTTT. This gives the protein CASGLSAANTGELFF.

The V gene is TRBV10-3, the J gene TRBJ1-2; D might be TRBD1 (5 bases). Germline V gene lookup returns CDR1 ENHRY and CDR2 SYGVKD. The CDR3 covers 11 residues. The V gene lost 8 bases and the J gene lost 3 bases, with 7 bases spanning the gap. The CDR3 loop reads CAIGGDYGYTF. The DNA for the CDR3 is TGTGCCATCGGGGGGGACTATGGCTACACCTTC.

This chain's CDR3 is CASSYSTGIRNYGYTF. The CDR3 DNA follows: TGTGCCAGCAGTTACTCGACAGGGATAAGAAACTATGGCTACACCTTC. This sequence joins TRBV6-5 and TRBJ1-2; 7 nucleotides agree with TRBD1. The CDR3 loop spans 16 amino acids. The V and J ends lost 0 bases and 2 bases, in that order; junction bases with no gene match: 6. The germline V gene encodes CDR1 MNHEY and CDR2 SVGAGI.